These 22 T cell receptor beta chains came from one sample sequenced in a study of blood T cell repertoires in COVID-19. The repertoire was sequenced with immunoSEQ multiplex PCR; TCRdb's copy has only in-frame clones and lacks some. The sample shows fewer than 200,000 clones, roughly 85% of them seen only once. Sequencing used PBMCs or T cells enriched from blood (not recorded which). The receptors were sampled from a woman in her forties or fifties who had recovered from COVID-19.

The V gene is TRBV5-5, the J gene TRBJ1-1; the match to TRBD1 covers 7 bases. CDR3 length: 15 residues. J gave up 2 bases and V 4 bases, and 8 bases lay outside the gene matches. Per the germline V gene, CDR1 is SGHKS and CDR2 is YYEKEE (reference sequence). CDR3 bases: TGTGCCAGCAGCACCCGACAGGGCCTAAACACTGAAGCTTTCTTT. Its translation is CASSTRQGLNTEAFF.

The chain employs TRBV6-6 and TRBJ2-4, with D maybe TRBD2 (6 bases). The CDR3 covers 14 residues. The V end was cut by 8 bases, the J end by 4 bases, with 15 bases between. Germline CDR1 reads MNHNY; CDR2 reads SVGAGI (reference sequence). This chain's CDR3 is CASHRSGEKNIQYF. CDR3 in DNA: TGTGCCAGCCACCGTTCGGGGGAGAAAAACATTCAGTACTTC.

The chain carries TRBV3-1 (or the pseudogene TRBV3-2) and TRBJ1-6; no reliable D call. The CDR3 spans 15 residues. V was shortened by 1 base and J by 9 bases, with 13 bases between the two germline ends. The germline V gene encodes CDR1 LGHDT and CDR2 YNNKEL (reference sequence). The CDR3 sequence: CASSQGRSESSPLHF. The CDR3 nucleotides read TGTGCCAGCAGCCAAGGGAGATCCGAGAGTTCACCCCTCCACTTT.

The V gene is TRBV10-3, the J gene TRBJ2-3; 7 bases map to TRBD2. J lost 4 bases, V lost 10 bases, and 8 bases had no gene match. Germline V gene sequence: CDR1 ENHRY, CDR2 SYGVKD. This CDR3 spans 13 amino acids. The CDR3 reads CATASGAADTQYF. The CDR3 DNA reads TGTGCCACCGCGAGCGGGGCAGCAGATACGCAGTATTTT.

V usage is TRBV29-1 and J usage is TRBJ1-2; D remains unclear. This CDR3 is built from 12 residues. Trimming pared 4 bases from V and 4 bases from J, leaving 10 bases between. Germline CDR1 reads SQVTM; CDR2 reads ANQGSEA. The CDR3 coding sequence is TGCAGCGTTGCGGAGGGCACCTATGGCTACACCTTC. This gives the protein CSVAEGTYGYTF.

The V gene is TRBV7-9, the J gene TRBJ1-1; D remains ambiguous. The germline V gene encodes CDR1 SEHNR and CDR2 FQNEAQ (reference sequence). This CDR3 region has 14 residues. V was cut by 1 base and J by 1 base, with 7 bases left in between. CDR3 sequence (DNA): TGTGCCAGCAGCTTAGGCGGCGAGAACACTGAAGCTTTCTTT. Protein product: CASSLGGENTEAFF.

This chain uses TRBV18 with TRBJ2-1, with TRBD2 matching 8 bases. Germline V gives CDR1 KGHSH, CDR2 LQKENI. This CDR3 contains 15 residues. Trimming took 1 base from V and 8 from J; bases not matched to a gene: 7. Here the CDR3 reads CASSPLGLGSDEQFF. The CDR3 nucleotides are TGTGCCAGCTCACCACTGGGACTAGGCTCAGATGAGCAGTTCTTC.

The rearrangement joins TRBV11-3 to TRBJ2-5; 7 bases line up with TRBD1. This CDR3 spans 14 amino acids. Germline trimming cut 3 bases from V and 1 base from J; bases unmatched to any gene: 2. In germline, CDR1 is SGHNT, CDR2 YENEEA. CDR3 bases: TGTGCCAGCAGCTTGGGGACAGCCCAAGAGACCCAGTACTTC. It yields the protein CASSLGTAQETQYF.

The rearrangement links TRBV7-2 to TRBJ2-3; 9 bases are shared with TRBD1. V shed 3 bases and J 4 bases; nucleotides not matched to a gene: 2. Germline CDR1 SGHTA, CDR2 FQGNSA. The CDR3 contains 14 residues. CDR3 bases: TGTGCCAGCAGCTTGGGGACAGGGCCAGATACGCAGTATTTT. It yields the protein CASSLGTGPDTQYF.

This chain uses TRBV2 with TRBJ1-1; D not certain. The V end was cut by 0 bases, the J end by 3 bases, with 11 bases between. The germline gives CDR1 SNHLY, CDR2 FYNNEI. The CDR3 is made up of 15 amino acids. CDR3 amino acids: CASSEARGLHTEAFF. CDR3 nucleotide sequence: TGTGCCAGCAGTGAAGCACGGGGATTGCACACTGAAGCTTTCTTT.

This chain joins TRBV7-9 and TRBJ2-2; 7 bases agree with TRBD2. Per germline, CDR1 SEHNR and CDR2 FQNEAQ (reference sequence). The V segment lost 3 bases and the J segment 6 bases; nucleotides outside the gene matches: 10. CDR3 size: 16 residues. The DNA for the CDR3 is TGTGCCAGCAGCTTCCGACTAGCCAGTATCCCCGGGGAGCTGTTTTTT. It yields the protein CASSFRLASIPGELFF. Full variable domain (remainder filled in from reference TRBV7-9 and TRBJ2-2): DTGVSQNPRHKITKRGQNVTFRCDPISEHNRLYWYRQTLGQGPEFLTYFQNEAQLEKSRLLSDRFSAERPKGSFSTLEIQRTEQGDSAMYLCASSFRLASIPGELFFGEGSRLTVL.

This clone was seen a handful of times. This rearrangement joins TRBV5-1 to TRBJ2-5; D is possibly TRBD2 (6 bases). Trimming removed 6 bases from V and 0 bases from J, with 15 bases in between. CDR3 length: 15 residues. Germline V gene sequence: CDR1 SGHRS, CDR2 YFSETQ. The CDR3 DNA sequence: TGCGCCAGCAAAAAGGATGGGGGGAACCAAGAGACCCAGTACTTC. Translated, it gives CASKKDGGNQETQYF.

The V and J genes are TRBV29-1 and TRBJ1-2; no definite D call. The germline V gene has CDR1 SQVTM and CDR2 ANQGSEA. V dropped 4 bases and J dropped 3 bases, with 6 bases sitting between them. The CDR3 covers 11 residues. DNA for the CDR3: TGCAGCGTTGTCTCTTACTATGGCTACACCTTC. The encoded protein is CSVVSYYGYTF.

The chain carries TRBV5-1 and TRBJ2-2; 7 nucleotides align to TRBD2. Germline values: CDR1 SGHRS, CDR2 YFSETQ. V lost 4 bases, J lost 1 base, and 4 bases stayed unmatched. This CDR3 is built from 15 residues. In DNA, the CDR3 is TGCGCCAGCAGCCAAAGCGGGATGAACACCGGGGAGCTGTTTTTT. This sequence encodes CASSQSGMNTGELFF.

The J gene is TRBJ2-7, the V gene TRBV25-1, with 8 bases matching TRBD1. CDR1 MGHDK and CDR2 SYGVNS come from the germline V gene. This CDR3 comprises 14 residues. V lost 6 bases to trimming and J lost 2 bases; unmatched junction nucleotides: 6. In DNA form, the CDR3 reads TGTGCCAGCAGCCCCAGGACAGGGACCTACGAGCAGTACGTC. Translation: CASSPRTGTYEQYV.

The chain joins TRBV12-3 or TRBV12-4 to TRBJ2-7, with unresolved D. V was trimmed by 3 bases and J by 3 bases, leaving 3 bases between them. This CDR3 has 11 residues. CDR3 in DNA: TGTGCCAGCAGTTTTATCTACGAGCAGTACGTC. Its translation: CASSFIYEQYV.

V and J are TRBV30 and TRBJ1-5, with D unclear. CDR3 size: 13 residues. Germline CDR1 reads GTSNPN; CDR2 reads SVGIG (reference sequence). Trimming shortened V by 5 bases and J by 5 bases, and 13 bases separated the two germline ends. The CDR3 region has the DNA TGTGCCTGGGATCGCGGGTCCGATCAGCCCCAGCATTTT. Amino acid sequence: CAWDRGSDQPQHF.

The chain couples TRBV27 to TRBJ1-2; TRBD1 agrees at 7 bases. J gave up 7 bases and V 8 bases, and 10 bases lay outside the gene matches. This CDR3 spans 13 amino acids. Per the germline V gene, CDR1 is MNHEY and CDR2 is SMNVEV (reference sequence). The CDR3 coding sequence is TGTGCCAGCGCCCGGCCACAGGGGTTTGGCTACACCTTC. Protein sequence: CASARPQGFGYTF.

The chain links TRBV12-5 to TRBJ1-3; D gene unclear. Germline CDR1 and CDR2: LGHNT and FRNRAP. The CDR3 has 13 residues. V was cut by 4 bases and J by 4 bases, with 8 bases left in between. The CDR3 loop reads CASGSSGGNTIYF. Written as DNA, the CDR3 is TGTGCTAGTGGTTCTTCGGGGGGAAACACCATATATTTT.

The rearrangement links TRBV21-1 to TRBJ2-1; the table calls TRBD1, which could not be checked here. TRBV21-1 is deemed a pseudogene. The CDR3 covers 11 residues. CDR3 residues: CARAGEGAQFF. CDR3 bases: TGTGCCAGGGCTGGGGAAGGGGCGCAGTTCTTC.

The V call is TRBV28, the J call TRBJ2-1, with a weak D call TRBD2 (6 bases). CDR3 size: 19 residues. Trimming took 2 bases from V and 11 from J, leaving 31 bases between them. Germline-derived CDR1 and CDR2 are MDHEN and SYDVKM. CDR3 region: CASSLRRIVAARPGIQQFF. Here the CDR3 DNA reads TGTGCCAGCAGTTTAAGGAGGATAGTAGCGGCCCGCCCGGGCATTCAGCAGTTCTTC. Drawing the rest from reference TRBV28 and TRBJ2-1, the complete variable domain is DVKVTQSSRYLVKRTGEKVFLECVQDMDHENMFWYRQDPGLGLRLIYFSYDVKMKEKGDIPEGYSVSREKKERFSLILESASTNQTSMYLCASSLRRIVAARPGIQQFFGPGTRLTVL.

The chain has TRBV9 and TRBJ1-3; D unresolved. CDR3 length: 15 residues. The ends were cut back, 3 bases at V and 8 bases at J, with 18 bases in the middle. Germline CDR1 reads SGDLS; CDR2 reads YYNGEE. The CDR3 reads CASSAVGRRGDTIYF. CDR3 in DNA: TGTGCCAGCAGCGCCGTCGGTCGCCGAGGTGACACCATATATTTT.